The following is a TCR beta chain sequence with its context. The data belong to a study of early T cells in non-severe SARS-CoV-2 infection. The V gene end was trimmed by 3 bases and the J gene end by 7 bases; junction bases not matched to a gene: 3. Germline-derived CDR1 and CDR2 are SGHTA and FQGNSA. The CDR3 is made up of 13 amino acids. TCRdb reprocessed the 5' RACE reads via MiXCR and lists one record per CDR3 protein. Among 45,000 to 60,000 distinct CDR3 sequences listed, 7.5% to 9% were seen once. Sample: whole blood, taken at baseline. This sequence originates from an adult who was a healthcare worker with PCR-confirmed SARS-CoV-2 infection or an uninfected control (not recorded which). The J gene is TRBJ1-5, the V gene TRBV7-2; TRBD1 aligns across 7 bases. The CDR3, as DNA: TGTGCCAGCAGCTTTCACAGGGGCCAGCCCCAGCATTTT. Encoded protein: CASSFHRGQPQHF.